This TCR beta chain was recovered during a study of CD8 T cells in Susac syndrome. CD8+ and CD4+ T cells circulating in blood were sequenced for TCR beta. The individuals used as controls were healthy donors who had been matched for both age and sex. Negative isolation was applied to CD8+ and CD4+ T cells, and FACS enrichment was applied to TEMRA cells. This clonotype occurred once. This CDR3 comprises 15 residues. The germline CDR1 and CDR2 sequences are LGHDT and YNNKEL (reference sequence). Between the trimmed V and J ends, which lost 0 bases and 5 bases, there was a span of 14 bases. cDNA came from roughly 0.53 to 1 ug RNA primed by random hexamers. Across 54 Vbeta and 13 Jbeta, immunoSEQ multiplex PCR amplified TCR beta CDR3. MiXCR, run by TCRdb on the immunoSEQ multiplex PCR reads, gives a single entry per CDR3 protein. Of roughly 190,000 distinct CDR3 sequences listed, approximately 94% are singletons.

This chain uses TRBV3-1 with TRBJ2-7; D remains unclear. The receptor comes from a human donor in good health. Sequenced: CD4+ T cells from PBMCs. Here the CDR3 reads CASSQDEARAHEQYF. CDR3 DNA: TGTGCCAGCAGCCAAGATGAGGCTAGGGCGCACGAGCAGTACTTC.